This is a list of T cell receptor beta chains from one sample in a study of tumor and adjacent non-tumor tissue in lung cancer. TCRdb re-derived calls from the multiplex PCR reads in MiXCR, one entry per CDR3 protein. This table has 47,000 or so distinct CDR3 sequences, roughly 60% appearing once. Sequences were obtained from distant non-tumor lung tissue. These receptors were taken from a woman in her sixties or seventies with non-small cell lung cancer. Each CDR3 is given with its conserved first and last residue. Each record gives: clone size, D gene, J gene, V gene, CDR3 protein, CDR3 DNA. A D gene is named only where the DNA matches it firmly. Clone size is stated in some rows and not others, as once, few, many or a class when expanded.

clone_size: few; d_call: TRBD2; j_call: TRBJ2-2; v_call: TRBV4-2; cdr3_aa: CASSQEIHSGELFF; cdr3_nt: TGTGCCAGCAGCCAAGAAATCCACAGCGGGGAGTTGTTTTTT
clone_size: .; d_call: .; j_call: TRBJ2-7; v_call: TRBV28; cdr3_aa: CASSRLGLGQHF; cdr3_nt: TGTGCCAGTAGTCGACTAGGCCTAGGGCAGCACTTC
clone_size: many; d_call: .; j_call: TRBJ2-1; v_call: TRBV20-1; cdr3_aa: CSAAVRVKPPNNEQFF; cdr3_nt: TGCAGTGCTGCAGTTCGCGTAAAACCCCCAAACAATGAGCAGTTCTTC
clone_size: .; d_call: .; j_call: TRBJ2-2; v_call: TRBV20-1; cdr3_aa: CGAPGSPGELFF; cdr3_nt: TGCGGTGCTCCAGGGTCGCCCGGGGAGCTGTTTTTT
clone_size: once; d_call: .; j_call: TRBJ1-2; v_call: TRBV28; cdr3_aa: CAGSLRTAEGFTF; cdr3_nt: TGTGCCGGCAGTTTACGGACAGCGGAGGGCTTCACCTTC
clone_size: .; d_call: .; j_call: TRBJ2-1; v_call: TRBV29-1; cdr3_aa: CSVEYSTRTYNELFF; cdr3_nt: TGCAGCGTTGAGTATAGCACTCGAACCTACAATGAGCTGTTCTTC
clone_size: .; d_call: .; j_call: TRBJ2-7; v_call: TRBV13; cdr3_aa: CVCSMSTYEQYF; cdr3_nt: TGTGTCTGCAGCATGTCTACCTACGAGCAGTACTTC
clone_size: .; d_call: .; j_call: TRBJ2-7; v_call: TRBV10-1; cdr3_aa: CASSEWGAWEQYF; cdr3_nt: TGCGCCAGTAGTGAATGGGGGGCCTGGGAGCAGTACTTC
clone_size: medium-sized; d_call: TRBD2; j_call: TRBJ2-1; v_call: TRBV20-1; cdr3_aa: CSASARWAGLADNEQFF; cdr3_nt: TGCAGTGCTAGTGCACGCTGGGCGGGACTAGCGGACAATGAGCAGTTCTTC
clone_size: .; d_call: TRBD1; j_call: TRBJ1-1; v_call: TRBV11-1; cdr3_aa: CASRQDRVYEAFF; cdr3_nt: TGTGCCAGCAGGCAGGACAGGGTATATGAAGCTTTCTTT